Below, 16 T cell receptor beta chains from the same sample are listed, as sequenced in a study of beta chain features in type 1 diabetes. Sequencing targeted expressed TCRB transcripts, as all isolated RNA had been reverse transcribed. Here immunoSEQ multiplex PCR was the method, and the copy in TCRdb shows in-frame clones only, minus some. The sample holds about 240,000 clones, 25% to 35% seen once. The sequenced sample was central memory CD4+ T cells from blood. The receptors come from a man aged 30-40 years in good health.

This clone was observed a handful of times. This chain connects TRBV7-2 to TRBJ2-3, with 9 bases matching TRBD2. The length of the CDR3 is 14 residues. CDR1 and CDR2 (germline): SGHTA, FQGNSA. The V segment lost 5 bases and the J segment 13 bases; nucleotides outside the gene matches: 13. CDR3 residues: CASSPLGREGLKYF. The CDR3 DNA sequence: TGTGCCAGCAGCCCCCTGGGGCGGGAGGGCCTTAAGTATTTT.

This clone was detected a few times. The chain employs TRBV29-1 and TRBJ2-7, with TRBD1 matching 8 bases. Germline CDR1 SQVTM, CDR2 ANQGSEA. J was trimmed by 0 bases and V by 7 bases; bases with no gene match: 14. The CDR3 is 16 amino acids. CDR3 sequence (DNA): TGCAGCGGTTCGGGCCCTAGACAGGGGAGCTCCTACGAGCAGTACTTC. Amino acid sequence: CSGSGPRQGSSYEQYF.

For the CDR3, the DNA is TGTGCCAGTCGAGGGGCGACTATTTGGGGCGGGGAGCTGTTTTTT. Its translation: CASRGATIWGGELFF. The chain combines TRBV19 with TRBJ2-2; D tentatively fits TRBD1 or TRBD2 (5 bases each). From germline, CDR1 is LNHDA and CDR2 SQIVND (reference sequence). Trimming took off 8 bases at V and 7 bases at J, with 20 bases between the two ends. CDR3 length equals 15 residues.

The chain employs TRBV19 and TRBJ2-6; 7 positions agree with TRBD2. In germline, CDR1 is LNHDA, CDR2 SQIVND (reference sequence). This CDR3 has 13 amino acids. V shed 6 bases and J 12 bases; nucleotides not matched to a gene: 8. In DNA, the CDR3 is TGTGCCAGTAGCATGGACCGCGGGGGCGTCCTGACTTTC. The encoded protein is CASSMDRGGVLTF.

J is TRBJ2-7 and V is TRBV29-1, with unresolved D. Trimming pared 0 bases from V and 11 bases from J, leaving 11 bases between. This CDR3 is 11 amino acids long. Germline V gene data show CDR1 as SQVTM and CDR2 as ANQGSEA. The CDR3: CSVEDGPREYF. CDR3 bases: TGCAGCGTTGAAGATGGGCCTAGGGAGTACTTC.

This clone was recorded a few times. The chain carries TRBV19 and TRBJ2-1; 10 nucleotides align to TRBD2. CDR3 length equals 15 residues. The ends lost 3 bases at V and 8 bases at J; junction bases unmatched: 7. Looked up from germline, CDR1 is LNHDA and CDR2 is SQIVND (reference sequence). The CDR3 sequence is CASSIASGRNHEQFF. The CDR3 nucleotides are TGTGCCAGTAGTATCGCTAGCGGGAGAAATCATGAGCAGTTCTTC. The variable domain in full, completed from reference TRBV19 and TRBJ2-1, reads DGGITQSPKYLFRKEGQNVTLSCEQNLNHDAMYWYRQDPGQGLRLIYYSQIVNDFQKGDIAEGYSVSREKKESFPLTVTSAQKNPTAFYLCASSIASGRNHEQFFGPGTRLTVL.

This chain uses TRBV18 with TRBJ1-1; D is unclear. Trimming removed 4 bases at V and 0 bases at J, with 9 bases between. Germline assignment: CDR1 KGHSH and CDR2 LQKENI. CDR3 length: 14 amino acids. The CDR3 is CASSQRGMNTEAFF. For the CDR3, the DNA is TGTGCCAGCTCACAGCGCGGTATGAACACTGAAGCTTTCTTT.

This clone has only a few counts. The rearrangement joins TRBV30 to TRBJ1-5, with a possible D match to TRBD1 (6 bases). The germline CDR1 and CDR2 sequences are GTSNPN and SVGIG (reference sequence). Trimming left V 5 bases short and J 1 base short, with 12 bases between. The CDR3 contains 14 residues. In DNA form, the CDR3 reads TGTGCCTGGGCCGGGGGGCAGAGCAATCAGCCCCAGCATTTT. It encodes CAWAGGQSNQPQHF.

This sequence joins TRBV5-6 and TRBJ1-6; D remains ambiguous. The CDR3 contains 14 residues. From germline, CDR1 is SGHDT and CDR2 YYEEEE. V lost 1 base and J lost 7, with 9 bases in between. The CDR3 protein is CASSLRGTNSPLHF. In DNA form, the CDR3 reads TGTGCCAGCAGCTTGCGGGGAACCAATTCACCCCTCCACTTT.

The chain couples TRBV5-1 to TRBJ2-1; TRBD1 might be the D (5 bases). The CDR3 spans 16 residues. Per germline, CDR1 SGHRS and CDR2 YFSETQ. With 5 bases removed from V and 0 bases from J, the gap between germline ends came to 15 bases. The chain's CDR3 is CASRSTDKSSYNEQFF. DNA of the CDR3: TGCGCCAGCAGATCGACGGACAAGAGCTCCTACAATGAGCAGTTCTTC.

This chain joins TRBV29-1 and TRBJ1-4; D perhaps matches TRBD1 (6 bases). V was pared by 6 bases and J by 8 bases, with 13 bases between. Germline CDR1 SQVTM, CDR2 ANQGSEA. The CDR3 extends over 12 amino acids. The CDR3 sequence is CSVSGEGEKLFF. The CDR3, as DNA: TGCAGCGTCTCAGGGGAAGGGGAAAAACTGTTTTTT.

This rearrangement joins TRBV2 to TRBJ1-1; TRBD1 is a possible D gene (6 bases). This CDR3 is built from 15 residues. Per germline, CDR1 SNHLY and CDR2 FYNNEI. V shed 7 bases and J shed 0 bases, with 15 bases lying between them. The CDR3 loop reads CASKKEDRLNTEAFF. In DNA, the CDR3 is TGTGCCAGCAAGAAGGAAGACAGGTTGAACACTGAAGCTTTCTTT.

The genes are TRBV19 and TRBJ2-2; 8 bases agree with TRBD1. V lost 1 base to trimming and J lost 3 bases; unmatched junction nucleotides: 13. CDR3 length equals 19 residues. In germline, CDR1 is LNHDA, CDR2 SQIVND (reference sequence). In DNA, the CDR3 is TGTGCCAGTAGTATAGGTCCGGGTACAGGGGGATGGGACACCGGGGAGCTGTTTTTT. Amino acids: CASSIGPGTGGWDTGELFF.

The chain is built from TRBV7-7 and TRBJ2-3; maybe TRBD2 (6 bases). Trimming removed 5 bases at V and 0 bases at J, with 12 bases between. Per the germline V gene, CDR1 is SSHAT and CDR2 is FNYEAQ (reference sequence). This CDR3 has 15 amino acids. For the CDR3, the DNA is TGTGCCAGCAGCACCGGGACTGATAGCACAGATACGCAGTATTTT. As protein: CASSTGTDSTDTQYF.

This clone was seen only a few times. The chain couples TRBV7-2 to TRBJ1-5, with D unresolved. The CDR3 has 12 residues. The germline CDR1 and CDR2 sequences are SGHTA and FQGNSA. V shed 5 bases and J shed 7 bases, with 9 bases lying between them. CDR3 residues: CASSQNSQPQHF. The CDR3 DNA sequence: TGTGCCAGCAGCCAAAACTCGCAGCCCCAGCATTTT.

The chain has TRBV7-8 and TRBJ2-5, with D perhaps matching TRBD2 (5 bases). Trimming left V 5 bases short and J 2 bases short, with 12 bases between. The germline V gene encodes CDR1 SGHVS and CDR2 FQNEAQ. The CDR3 spans 14 residues. CDR3 protein: CASSADSQQETQYF. The CDR3 DNA reads TGTGCCAGCAGCGCGGACTCACAACAAGAGACCCAGTACTTC.